The 26 T cell receptor beta chains in this list originate from one sample, sequenced in a study of blood T cell repertoires in COVID-19. Clones were read by immunoSEQ multiplex PCR, and TCRdb kept only the in-frame ones, dropping some. The sample has roughly 160,000 clones; 84% are singletons. The specimen was peripheral blood. The receptors were sampled from a woman aged 80 or over with COVID-19, enrolled during active disease.

The chain employs TRBV5-4 and TRBJ2-1, with D perhaps matching TRBD2 (6 bases). V was pared by 4 bases and J by 0 bases, with 8 bases between. The length of the CDR3 is 14 residues. Germline loops: CDR1 SGHNT, CDR2 YYREEE (reference sequence). CDR3 loop: CASSPTSSYNEQFF. CDR3 nucleotides: TGTGCCAGCAGCCCGACTAGCTCCTACAATGAGCAGTTCTTC.

The genes are TRBV5-1 and TRBJ1-2; 8 positions match TRBD1. Per germline, CDR1 SGHRS and CDR2 YFSETQ. This CDR3 region has 17 residues. Trimming removed 4 bases from V and 7 bases from J; junction bases left unmatched: 18. In DNA, the CDR3 is TGCGCCAGCAGCCCCTCCCCGAATACAGGGGGTCGGGTTGGCTACACCTTC. It is translated as CASSPSPNTGGRVGYTF.

This chain joins TRBV28 and TRBJ2-7; the D gene is possibly TRBD1 (5 bases). The CDR3 loop spans 12 amino acids. Germline CDR1 MDHEN, CDR2 SYDVKM. Between the trimmed V and J ends, which lost 8 bases and 3 bases, there was a span of 11 bases. The CDR3 coding sequence is TGTGCCAGCGGGGCCATGGGCTACGAGCAGTACTTC. Protein sequence: CASGAMGYEQYF.

The chain combines TRBV10-1 with TRBJ1-1; D unclear. V was pared by 3 bases and J by 0 bases, with 17 bases between. The length of the CDR3 is 17 residues. The germline CDR1 and CDR2 sequences are WNHNN and SYGVQD (reference sequence). The CDR3 DNA sequence: TGCGCCAGCAGTGAAAGTTGGCAGGCTCCCCTGAACACTGAAGCTTTCTTT. Amino acids: CASSESWQAPLNTEAFF.

This clone came up once. The J gene is TRBJ1-2, the V gene TRBV10-2; TRBD1 matches at 9 bases. Germline CDR1 reads WSHSY; CDR2 reads SAAADI. V lost 6 bases and J lost 8; bases outside the gene matches: 7. The CDR3 is made up of 13 amino acids. DNA of the CDR3: TGCGCCAGCAGACTGGACAGGGGATACGGCTACACCTTC. Translating it yields CASRLDRGYGYTF.

This clone was observed many times. The chain recombines TRBV5-4 with TRBJ2-7; 7 nucleotides agree with TRBD2. The CDR3 is 14 amino acids. V was clipped by 5 bases and J by 0 bases; unmatched bases: 5. Germline V gene lookup returns CDR1 SGHNT and CDR2 YYREEE (reference sequence). CDR3: CASRWDYSSYEQYF. DNA for the CDR3: TGTGCCAGCAGATGGGACTACAGCTCCTACGAGCAGTACTTC.

The rearrangement uses TRBV6-5 and TRBJ1-3; TRBD1 agrees at 8 bases. The CDR3 length is 16 residues. The V gene's germline CDR1 is MNHEY and CDR2 SVGAGI. V shed 4 bases, J shed 0 bases, and the junction held 5 bases outside the gene matches. CDR3 amino acids: CASSFAGQGSGNTIYF. DNA of the CDR3: TGTGCCAGCAGTTTCGCCGGACAGGGCTCTGGAAACACCATATATTTT.

This clone was found a few times. The chain joins TRBV27 to TRBJ2-7, with D perhaps matching TRBD1 (6 bases). This CDR3 spans 14 amino acids. V lost 5 bases and J 4 bases, leaving 15 bases between the germline ends. The germline CDR1 and CDR2 sequences are MNHEY and SMNVEV (reference sequence). CDR3 amino acids: CASSHLGTPYEQYF. CDR3 coding DNA: TGTGCCAGCAGTCACCTAGGGACACCGTACGAGCAGTACTTC.

The chain employs TRBV20-1 and TRBJ2-5; D unresolved. CDR1 DFQATT and CDR2 SNEGSKA come from the germline V gene (reference sequence). The CDR3 sequence is 10 residues long. The V and J ends lost 5 bases and 2 bases respectively, with 3 bases between them. The CDR3 nucleotides read TGCAGTGCTGTACAAGAGACCCAGTACTTC. It translates to CSAVQETQYF.

This chain connects TRBV5-1 to TRBJ1-1; 8 bases are shared with TRBD1. This CDR3 is built from 14 residues. J gave up 2 bases and V 1 base, and 1 base lay outside the gene matches. Germline V gene sequence: CDR1 SGHRS, CDR2 YFSETQ. The DNA for the CDR3 is TGCGCCAGCAGCTTGTCAGGGGGCAACACTGAAGCTTTCTTT. As protein: CASSLSGGNTEAFF.

This chain joins TRBV9 and TRBJ1-2, with D perhaps matching TRBD1 (5 bases). The V and J ends lost 4 bases and 3 bases respectively, with 13 bases between them. Per the germline V gene, CDR1 is SGDLS and CDR2 is YYNGEE. The CDR3 covers 14 residues. The CDR3 is CASSPTGAHYGYTF. For the CDR3, the DNA is TGTGCCAGCAGCCCCACAGGCGCTCACTATGGCTACACCTTC. Together with reference TRBV9 and TRBJ1-2, the CDR3 gives the full variable domain: DSGVTQTPKHLITATGQRVTLRCSPRSGDLSVYWYQQSLDQGLQFLIQYYNGEERAKGNILERFSAQQFPDLHSELNLSSLELGDSALYFCASSPTGAHYGYTFGSGTRLTVV.

The chain has TRBV19 and TRBJ2-6, with D maybe TRBD1 (5 bases). V lost 2 bases to trimming and J lost 5 bases, with 13 bases between them. The CDR3 has 16 amino acids. The germline V gene encodes CDR1 LNHDA and CDR2 SQIVND (reference sequence). The CDR3 nucleotides read TGTGCCAGTAGTATATTGACAGTTTGGTGGGCCAACGTCCTGACTTTC. Translated, it gives CASSILTVWWANVLTF.

This chain links TRBV29-1 with TRBJ1-1, with D perhaps matching TRBD1 (6 bases). The CDR3 length is 13 residues. Trimming removed 8 bases from V and 3 bases from J, with 16 bases in between. Germline CDR1 is SQVTM and CDR2 is ANQGSEA. CDR3 amino acids: CSIETTGYTEAFF. The CDR3 DNA reads TGCAGCATAGAAACGACAGGCTACACTGAAGCTTTCTTT.

The chain is built from TRBV10-3 and TRBJ2-7, with TRBD2 matching over 10 bases. The length of the CDR3 is 22 residues. Germline CDR1 ENHRY, CDR2 SYGVKD. V lost 9 bases to trimming and J lost 0 bases; unmatched junction nucleotides: 29. In DNA form, the CDR3 reads TGTGCCATTGGGGGCGAATTAGGCCGGGCTAGCGGGAGAACGTCAAGCTCCTACGAGCAGTACTTC. Protein product: CAIGGELGRASGRTSSSYEQYF.

A single count supports this clone. The chain links TRBV2 to TRBJ1-5; 10 bases fit TRBD1. CDR3 length: 13 residues. CDR1 SNHLY and CDR2 FYNNEI come from the germline V gene. J was trimmed by 14 bases and V by 5 bases; bases with no gene match: 9. The CDR3 sequence is CASSPQFGQGEHF. CDR3 sequence (DNA): TGTGCCAGCAGTCCCCAATTCGGACAGGGGGAGCATTTT. The entire variable domain, with the rest obtained from reference TRBV2 and TRBJ1-5, is as follows: EPEVTQTPSHQVTQMGQEVILRCVPISNHLYFYWYRQILGQKVEFLVSFYNNEISEKSEIFDDQFSVERPDGSNFTLKIRSTKLEDSAMYFCASSPQFGQGEHFGDGTRLSIL.

The chain combines TRBV7-3 with TRBJ2-7; TRBD2 matches 8 bases. Germline assignment: CDR1 SGHTA and CDR2 FQGTGA. V trimming: 5 bases; J trimming: 5 bases; junction bases outside the gene matches: 5. The CDR3 has 13 amino acids. The CDR3 loop is CASSPGLGHEQYF. The DNA of the CDR3 is TGTGCCAGCAGCCCGGGACTAGGTCACGAGCAGTACTTC.

V and J are TRBV28 and TRBJ1-6; TRBD1 matches 9 bases. CDR1 is MDHEN, CDR2 SYDVKM, per germline. The CDR3 is made up of 15 amino acids. The J segment lost 8 bases and the V segment lost 8 bases, leaving 10 bases of the junction unmatched. The CDR3 here is CASFSGTGFDSPLHF. The CDR3 DNA sequence: TGTGCCAGCTTCTCCGGGACAGGGTTCGATTCACCCCTCCACTTT.

The J gene is TRBJ2-4, the V gene TRBV18; D possibly corresponds to TRBD2 (5 bases). The germline V gene has CDR1 KGHSH and CDR2 LQKENI. The CDR3 has 14 amino acids. With 3 bases removed from V and 5 bases from J, the gap between germline ends came to 11 bases. The CDR3 reads CASSPTSSENIQYF. The CDR3 coding sequence is TGTGCCAGCTCACCGACGAGTAGCGAAAACATTCAGTACTTC.

Regarding this clone: An end of the junction differs from the germline gene, which may be a read error. The V call is TRBV19, the J call TRBJ1-1, with D uncertain. Germline V gives CDR1 LNHDA, CDR2 SQIVND (reference sequence). This CDR3 contains 15 residues. CDR3 amino acids: CASIIPAAPRTEAFF. The CDR3 nucleotides read TGTGCCAGTATTATACCGGCGGCACCACGGACTGAAGCTTTCTTT.

This chain uses TRBV18 with TRBJ2-1; perhaps TRBD1 as D (6 bases). From germline, CDR1 is KGHSH and CDR2 LQKENI. The V gene lost 4 bases and the J gene lost 5 bases, with 12 bases spanning the gap. The CDR3 totals 14 residues. Written as DNA, the CDR3 is TGTGCCAGCTCACTCTCAGGGGCTAACAATGAGCAGTTCTTC. It yields the protein CASSLSGANNEQFF.

CDR3 sequence: CASSLREQYF. The CDR3 DNA reads as TGTGCCAGCAGTTTACGCGAGCAGTACTTC. The chain couples TRBV28 to TRBJ2-7; D remains ambiguous. The CDR3 runs 10 residues. V lost 2 bases, J lost 6 bases, and 2 bases lay in between. The germline CDR1 and CDR2 sequences are MDHEN and SYDVKM. Looking up the rest from reference TRBV28 and TRBJ2-7 gives the full variable domain: DVKVTQSSRYLVKRTGEKVFLECVQDMDHENMFWYRQDPGLGLRLIYFSYDVKMKEKGDIPEGYSVSREKKERFSLILESASTNQTSMYLCASSLREQYFGPGTRLTVT.

The rearrangement uses TRBV6-1 and TRBJ1-2, with TRBD1 matching 8 bases. V gave up 2 bases and J gave up 7 bases; unmatched junction bases: 12. The CDR3 consists of 16 residues. Germline CDR1 and CDR2: MNHNS and SASEGT. CDR3 loop: CASSENIGQGVGGYTF. The DNA of the CDR3 is TGTGCCAGCAGTGAAAATATAGGACAGGGAGTCGGTGGCTACACCTTC.

The chain has TRBV18 and TRBJ2-7; 8 nucleotides line up with TRBD2. The J segment lost 4 bases and the V segment lost 1 base, leaving 3 bases of the junction unmatched. This CDR3 comprises 14 residues. Germline CDR1 and CDR2: KGHSH and LQKENI. For the CDR3, the DNA is TGTGCCAGCTCACCACTAGCGGGGAGTTACGAGCAGTACTTC. Its protein product is CASSPLAGSYEQYF. Full variable domain (missing parts from reference TRBV18 and TRBJ2-7): NAGVMQNPRHLVRRRGQEARLRCSPMKGHSHVYWYRQLPEEGLKFMVYLQKENIIDESGMPKERFSAEFPKEGPSILRIQQVVRGDSAAYFCASSPLAGSYEQYFGPGTRLTVT.

The J gene is TRBJ2-1, the V gene TRBV1; TRBD1 is the table's D call, not checked against the DNA. TRBV1 is flagged as a pseudogene. The length of the CDR3 is 15 residues. The DNA for the CDR3 is TGCACCAGCAGCCAAGATCGTCAGGTTTACAATGAGCAGTTCTTC. Translation gives CTSSQDRQVYNEQFF.

The J gene is TRBJ1-4, the V gene TRBV27, with TRBD1 as a possible D gene (5 bases). Trimming removed 0 bases at V and 5 bases at J, with 10 bases between. Germline V gene sequence: CDR1 MNHEY, CDR2 SMNVEV (reference sequence). This CDR3 is built from 15 residues. The CDR3 reads CASSLSGGTNEKLFF. The CDR3 DNA sequence: TGTGCCAGCAGTTTATCTGGGGGGACGAATGAAAAACTGTTTTTT.

The CDR3 region is CASTAGQGSPLHF. In nucleotides, the CDR3 is TGTGCCAGCACGGCAGGGCAGGGTTCACCCCTCCACTTT. V usage is TRBV2 and J usage is TRBJ1-6; the D gene is possibly TRBD1 (5 bases). Per the germline V gene, CDR1 is SNHLY and CDR2 is FYNNEI. The germline V and J ends were trimmed by 7 bases and 9 bases, with 13 bases remaining between them. This CDR3 comprises 13 residues.